Listed here is a single T cell receptor (beta chain). As yet, its antigen is unknown. This sequence may be a read error, since a much larger clone differs from it by one base. Uncontrolled infections, other autoimmune diseases, pregnancy or lactation led to exclusion of patients. Source material for PBMCs was 10 ml fresh peripheral blood. The data belong to a study of T cells in Graves' hyperthyroidism and ophthalmopathy. Amplification of TCR beta CDR3 regions used RNA as the template. HTBI primers were used for first-round RT-PCR of the TCR CDR3. One entry per CDR3 protein, called by TCRdb with MiXCR from the multiplex PCR reads. The data contain 300,000 to 350,000 distinct CDR3 sequences, 21% of them singletons. Findings and caveats of the study: In validation, the model predicted ophthalmopathy. These predictions came a median about 6 months before onset. Ophthalmopathy and stable hyperthyroidism were separated by a 13 V-J model.

This CDR3 has 15 amino acids. V lost 8 bases to trimming and J lost 3 bases; unmatched junction nucleotides: 8. Germline-derived CDR1 and CDR2 are SNHLY and FYNNEI. Sequencing input: blood. The source of this sequence is a woman between 50 and 59 years old with Graves' hyperthyroidism. The J gene is TRBJ2-1, the V gene TRBV2; 9 positions agree with TRBD2. CDR3 loop: CASATSGGGYNEQFF. In DNA, the CDR3 is TGTGCCAGCGCGACTAGCGGAGGGGGCTACAATGAGCAGTTCTTC.